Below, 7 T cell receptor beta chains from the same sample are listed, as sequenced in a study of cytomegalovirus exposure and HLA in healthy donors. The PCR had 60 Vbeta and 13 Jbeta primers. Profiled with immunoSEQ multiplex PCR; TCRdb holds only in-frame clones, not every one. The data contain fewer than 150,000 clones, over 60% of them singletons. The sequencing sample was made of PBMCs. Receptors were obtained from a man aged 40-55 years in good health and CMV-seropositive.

The CDR3 DNA is TGTGCCAGCAGTCCACCAAACAGGGGGCCGCGGGCTTTCTTT. Translated: CASSPPNRGPRAFF. This chain joins TRBV6-5 and TRBJ1-1; 9 bases match TRBD1. Germline CDR1 and CDR2: MNHEY and SVGAGI. The ends lost 5 bases at V and 11 bases at J; junction bases unmatched: 12. The CDR3 has 14 amino acids.

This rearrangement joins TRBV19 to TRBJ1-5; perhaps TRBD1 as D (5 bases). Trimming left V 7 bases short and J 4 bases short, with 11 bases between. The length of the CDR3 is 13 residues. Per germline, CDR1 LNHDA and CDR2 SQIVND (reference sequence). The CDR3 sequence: CASNQGPNQPQHF. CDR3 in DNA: TGTGCCAGTAACCAGGGTCCGAATCAGCCCCAGCATTTT.

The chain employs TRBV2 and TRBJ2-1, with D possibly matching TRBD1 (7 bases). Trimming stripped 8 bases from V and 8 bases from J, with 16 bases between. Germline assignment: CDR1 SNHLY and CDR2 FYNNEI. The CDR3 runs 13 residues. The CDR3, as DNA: TGTGCCAGCTTCTATGGAGGGGGCGATGAGCAGTTCTTC. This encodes CASFYGGGDEQFF.

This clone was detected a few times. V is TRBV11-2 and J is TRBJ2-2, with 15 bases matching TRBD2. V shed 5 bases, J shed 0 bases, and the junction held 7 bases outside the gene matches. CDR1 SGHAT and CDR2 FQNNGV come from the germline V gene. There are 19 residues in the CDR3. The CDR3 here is CASSLRGLAGGPNTGELFF. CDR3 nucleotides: TGTGCCAGCAGCCTGAGGGGACTAGCGGGGGGACCGAACACCGGGGAGCTGTTTTTT.

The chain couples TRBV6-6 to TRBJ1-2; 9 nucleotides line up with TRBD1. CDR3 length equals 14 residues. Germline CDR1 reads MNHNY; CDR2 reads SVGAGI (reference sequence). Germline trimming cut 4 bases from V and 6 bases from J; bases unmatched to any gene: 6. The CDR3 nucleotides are TGTGCCAGCAGTTCCCAGGGACAGGGAGATGGCTACACCTTC. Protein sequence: CASSSQGQGDGYTF.

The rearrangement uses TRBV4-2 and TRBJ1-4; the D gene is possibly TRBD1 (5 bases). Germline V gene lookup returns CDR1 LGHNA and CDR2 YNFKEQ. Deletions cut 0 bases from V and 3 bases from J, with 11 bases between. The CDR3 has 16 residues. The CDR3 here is CASSQERGVANEKLFF. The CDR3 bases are TGTGCCAGCAGCCAAGAACGGGGGGTGGCTAATGAAAAACTGTTTTTT.

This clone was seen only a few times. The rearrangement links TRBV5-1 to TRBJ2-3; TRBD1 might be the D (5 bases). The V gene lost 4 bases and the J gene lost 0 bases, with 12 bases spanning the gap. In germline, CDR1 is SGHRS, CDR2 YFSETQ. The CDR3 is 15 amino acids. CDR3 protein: CASSQDRFSTDTQYF. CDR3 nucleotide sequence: TGCGCCAGCAGCCAAGACAGATTTAGCACAGATACGCAGTATTTT.